This TCR beta chain stems from a study of vaccination effects on CD4 cells after COVID-19. Study conclusions and caveats: Clones induced by infection and by vaccine showed marked clonal contraction late after vaccination.

Sequencing was preceded by expansion of antigen-specific CD4+ T cells with viral peptide pools in the ViraFEST assay. Culture proceeded for nine to eleven days, and CD4+ T cells were then isolated. This person caught SARS-CoV-2 sometime from March to December 2020, and PCR testing confirmed the infection. It was two doses of either the BNT162b2 or mRNA-1273 vaccine that participants received. Data came from immunoSEQ multiplex PCR; TCRdb stores just in-frame clones and leaves some out. In the table there are roughly 15,000 clones, 76% of which are singletons. This clone has more than one count but fewer than ten. The antigen remains undetermined. This CDR3 comprises 16 residues. Trimming left V 1 base short and J 1 base short, with 11 bases between. Per germline, CDR1 SGHRS and CDR2 YFSETQ.

The sequence was collected from a human donor who had a prior SARS-CoV-2 infection. The gene calls are TRBV5-1 and TRBJ2-2; D uncertain. The sample was CD4+ T cells from PBMCs cultured with SARS-CoV-2 spike peptides, taken after COVID-19 vaccination. Here the CDR3 reads CASSLTVAENTGELFF. CDR3 nucleotide sequence: TGCGCCAGCAGCTTGACGGTCGCGGAGAACACCGGGGAGCTGTTTTTT.